The clone carrying this TCR beta chain was observed a few times. Profiled with immunoSEQ multiplex PCR; TCRdb holds only in-frame clones, not every one. Of some 130,000 clones in the sample, approximately 84% were seen once. The data were obtained in a study of cytomegalovirus exposure and HLA in healthy donors. Looked up from germline, CDR1 is SGHAT and CDR2 is FQNNGV. The CDR3 has 15 amino acids. V dropped 2 bases and J dropped 3 bases, with 10 bases sitting between them. The clonotype was recovered from a woman under 40 in good health and CMV-seronegative. The chain links TRBV11-2 to TRBJ2-2; D gene ambiguous. The specimen was PBMCs. DNA for the CDR3: TGTGCCAGCAGCTTACCTCCTGGCCACACCGGGGAGCTGTTTTTT. Amino acid sequence: CASSLPPGHTGELFF.